One sample yielded the 22 T cell receptor beta chains listed below, sequenced in a study of blood T cells in healthy people across ages. A J-beta primer mix and a sample-barcoded 5' primer were used in a second PCR of about 7 to 12 cycles. Each CDR3 protein gets one entry after TCRdb re-called the 5' RACE reads with MiXCR. Found here are some 1,500,000 distinct CDR3 sequences, around 40% of them singletons; the top ten hold more than 4%. Sequencing was performed on blood. The receptors were sampled from a woman aged 18 to 35 in good health.

The CDR3 region has the DNA TGTGCCAGCAGCTTCCGGGTCCCCGGGATCTATGGCTACACCTTC. It encodes CASSFRVPGIYGYTF. J is TRBJ1-2 and V is TRBV7-2; no clear D gene. The CDR3 sequence is 15 residues long. The V and J ends lost 3 bases and 4 bases respectively, with 15 bases between them. Germline V lookup: CDR1 SGHTA, CDR2 FQGNSA. The complete variable domain, with remaining parts taken from reference TRBV7-2 and TRBJ1-2, reads GAGVSQSPSNKVTEKGKDVELRCDPISGHTALYWYRQSLGQGLEFLIYFQGNSAPDKSGLPSDRFSAERTGGSVSTLTIQRTQQEDSAVYLCASSFRVPGIYGYTFGSGTRLTVV.

The chain links TRBV7-9 to TRBJ2-1, with 12 positions matching TRBD2. Per germline, CDR1 SEHNR and CDR2 FQNEAQ (reference sequence). The length of the CDR3 is 16 residues. Unmatched junction bases numbered 9, after V lost 5 bases and J lost 7 bases. For the CDR3, the DNA is TGTGCCAGCAGCCCCACTAGCGGGAGGCTTTCGAATGAGCAGTTCTTC. Residues: CASSPTSGRLSNEQFF.

In its sample, this clonotype was seen once. The rearrangement links TRBV20-1 to TRBJ2-7; 11 nucleotides line up with TRBD2. Trimming removed 6 bases from V and 4 bases from J; junction bases left unmatched: 8. The CDR3 has 14 residues. CDR1 is DFQATT, CDR2 SNEGSKA, per germline (reference sequence). The CDR3 DNA sequence: TGCAGTGCCGCCCTGACTAGCGGGGCATACGAGCAGTACTTC. Translated, it gives CSAALTSGAYEQYF.

The count of this clonotype is one. CDR3 region: CASSQAIFGGEFF. In DNA form, the CDR3 reads TGTGCCAGCAGCCAAGCGATCTTCGGGGGCGAGTTCTTC. The rearrangement links TRBV3-1 to TRBJ2-1, with D perhaps TRBD1 or TRBD2 (6 bases each). The V gene lost 1 base and the J gene lost 14 bases, with 15 bases spanning the gap. The V gene's germline CDR1 is LGHDT and CDR2 YNNKEL (reference sequence). The CDR3 sequence is 13 residues long.

The chain links TRBV5-1 to TRBJ1-1; no clear D. With 2 bases removed from V and 4 bases from J, the gap between germline ends came to 12 bases. CDR1 and CDR2 from the germline V gene are SGHRS and YFSETQ. CDR3 length: 14 amino acids. CDR3 sequence (DNA): TGCGCCAGCAGCTTTGGGCATGGAGGCACTGAAGCTTTCTTT. It encodes CASSFGHGGTEAFF.

V usage is TRBV25-1 and J usage is TRBJ2-2; D not certain. The CDR3 loop spans 16 amino acids. Looked up from germline, CDR1 is MGHDK and CDR2 is SYGVNS. V dropped 6 bases and J dropped 1 base, with 15 bases sitting between them. CDR3 nucleotide sequence: TGTGCCAGCAGACACGGAGCAGAGGAGAACACCGGGGAGCTGTTTTTT. Translation gives CASRHGAEENTGELFF.

This clonotype was picked up a small number of times. The chain joins TRBV20-1 to TRBJ1-2; weak D call: TRBD1 (5 bases). The CDR3 runs to 14 residues. Germline V CDR1 and CDR2: DFQATT, SNEGSKA (reference sequence). V was trimmed by 4 bases and J by 4 bases, leaving 16 bases between them. The CDR3 spells CSANLGHRGYGYTF. CDR3 coding DNA: TGCAGTGCTAATCTAGGACATAGGGGCTATGGCTACACCTTC.

V and J are TRBV4-3 and TRBJ2-2, with D perhaps matching TRBD1 (5 bases). Germline-derived CDR1 and CDR2 are LGHNA and YSLEER. V was shortened by 5 bases and J by 6 bases, with 13 bases between the two germline ends. The CDR3 is 14 residues long. The CDR3, as DNA: TGCGCCAGCAGCTTACAGACAGCCCCCGGGGAGCTGTTTTTT. Amino acids: CASSLQTAPGELFF.

V is TRBV15 and J is TRBJ1-4, with TRBD1 matching 7 bases. This CDR3 comprises 15 residues. Trimming cost V 3 bases and J 5 bases; bases outside gene matches: 6. The germline V gene encodes CDR1 LNHNV and CDR2 YYDKDF (reference sequence). The CDR3 loop reads CATSRDRTGNEKLFF. DNA for the CDR3: TGTGCCACCAGCAGGGACAGGACCGGGAATGAAAAACTGTTTTTT.

Only a few counts were recorded for this clonotype. The V and J genes are TRBV27 and TRBJ2-1, with a possible D match to TRBD1 (5 bases). The CDR3 length is 13 residues. Trimming removed 4 bases at V and 6 bases at J, with 10 bases between. Germline loops: CDR1 MNHEY, CDR2 SMNVEV (reference sequence). The CDR3 DNA follows: TGTGCCAGCAGTTGGACATACGGCAATGAGCAGTTCTTC. This codes for CASSWTYGNEQFF.

The chain carries TRBV29-1 and TRBJ2-1, with TRBD1 matching over 7 bases. The DNA end is more similar to TRBJ2-7, so the J call may be wrong. Germline V lookup: CDR1 SQVTM, CDR2 ANQGSEA. This CDR3 region has 12 residues. The CDR3 DNA follows: TGCAGCTTCGGACAGGTTTACAATGAGCAGTACTTC. Translating gives CSFGQVYNEQYF.

The chain has TRBV28 and TRBJ2-1; a weak D match, TRBD2 (6 bases). Germline CDR1 MDHEN, CDR2 SYDVKM. Trimming stripped 3 bases from V and 6 bases from J, with 12 bases between. The CDR3 is 14 residues long. CDR3: CASSFPGVGNEQFF. The CDR3 DNA is TGTGCCAGCAGTTTCCCGGGAGTGGGCAATGAGCAGTTCTTC.

The chain is built from TRBV10-3 and TRBJ1-5; unclear D gene. The CDR3 length is 13 residues. Trimming pared 3 bases from V and 7 bases from J, leaving 10 bases between. Germline-derived CDR1 and CDR2 are ENHRY and SYGVKD. For the CDR3, the DNA is TGTGCCATCAGTGAAATCGGAGAACAGCCCCAGCATTTT. Protein sequence: CAISEIGEQPQHF.

V gene TRBV6-2 or TRBV6-3 combines with J gene TRBJ1-5, with D possibly matching TRBD1 (6 bases). Between the trimmed V and J ends, which lost 1 base and 6 bases, there was a span of 16 bases. This CDR3 comprises 16 residues. Germline V lookup: CDR1 MNHEY, CDR2 SVGEGT. Written as DNA, the CDR3 is TGTGCCAGCAGTTACTTGGCCCAGGGGAGAATTCAGCCCCAGCATTTT. Its protein product is CASSYLAQGRIQPQHF.

This clonotype showed up just a few times. The gene calls are TRBV7-2 and TRBJ2-7, with D possibly TRBD1 on 5 matching bases. Germline assignment: CDR1 SGHTA and CDR2 FQGNSA. Trimming removed 1 base at V and 0 bases at J, with 13 bases between. The CDR3 covers 16 residues. The CDR3, as DNA: TGTGCCAGCAGCTTAGTAGGAAGGGGCAACTCCTACGAGCAGTACTTC. This translates into CASSLVGRGNSYEQYF.

This clonotype was detected a few times. The chain employs TRBV2 and TRBJ1-2; perhaps TRBD1 as D (6 bases). The length of the CDR3 is 16 residues. V lost 5 bases, J lost 2 bases, and 18 bases lay in between. Germline CDR1 SNHLY, CDR2 FYNNEI. CDR3 nucleotide sequence: TGTGCCAGCAGTAGGAGGGCAGGGGAGGGGAACTATGGCTACACCTTC. Protein: CASSRRAGEGNYGYTF.

This clonotype was picked up a small number of times. The gene calls are TRBV12-3 or TRBV12-4 and TRBJ1-2, with TRBD1 as a possible D gene (5 bases). CDR3 length equals 15 residues. The germline V and J ends were trimmed by 4 bases and 3 bases, with 15 bases remaining between them. This CDR3 is CASSSSATADYGYTF. The DNA of the CDR3 is TGTGCCAGCAGTTCCTCGGCGACAGCGGACTATGGCTACACCTTC.

The V and J genes are TRBV5-5 and TRBJ1-2, with 10 nucleotides matching TRBD1. The CDR3 is 16 amino acids. Germline V lookup: CDR1 SGHKS, CDR2 YYEKEE (reference sequence). The trim removed 2 bases at V and 7 bases at J, leaving 11 bases unmatched. The CDR3 loop reads CASSLSQGQGYRGYTF. In DNA, the CDR3 is TGTGCCAGCAGCTTAAGCCAGGGACAGGGGTATCGTGGCTACACCTTC.

This clonotype was picked up a small number of times. V and J are TRBV20-1 and TRBJ1-4; TRBD1 matches at 9 bases. Germline CDR1 is DFQATT and CDR2 is SNEGSKA (reference sequence). Trimming cost V 0 bases and J 7 bases; bases outside gene matches: 6. There are 15 residues in the CDR3. The CDR3 region is CSARDPQGAIEKLFF. Written as DNA, the CDR3 is TGCAGTGCTAGAGACCCACAGGGGGCGATTGAAAAACTGTTTTTT.

This clonotype was observed many times. The genes are TRBV12-3 or TRBV12-4 and TRBJ1-2, with TRBD1 as a possible D gene (5 bases). Trimming stripped 7 bases from V and 5 bases from J, with 11 bases between. The CDR3 runs 12 residues. The chain's CDR3 is CASTPGGYGYTF. CDR3 coding DNA: TGTGCCAGCACCCCCGGGGGATATGGCTACACCTTC.

This clonotype was seen a handful of times. The chain links TRBV4-1 to TRBJ1-2; 11 positions match TRBD1. The V gene's germline CDR1 is MGHRA and CDR2 YSYEKL. The V gene end was trimmed by 3 bases and the J gene end by 4 bases; junction bases not matched to a gene: 4. The CDR3 has 15 amino acids. The CDR3 nucleotides are TGCGCCAGCAGCCAGGCCGGGACAGGGGGCTATGGCTACACCTTC. It translates to CASSQAGTGGYGYTF.

The chain is built from TRBV20-1 and TRBJ1-1; D gene uncertain. From germline, CDR1 is DFQATT and CDR2 SNEGSKA (reference sequence). The CDR3 extends over 13 amino acids. Trimming cost V 2 bases and J 1 base, with 8 bases left between them. The chain's CDR3 is CSARWQANTEAFF. CDR3 nucleotide sequence: TGCAGTGCTAGATGGCAGGCGAACACTGAAGCTTTCTTT.